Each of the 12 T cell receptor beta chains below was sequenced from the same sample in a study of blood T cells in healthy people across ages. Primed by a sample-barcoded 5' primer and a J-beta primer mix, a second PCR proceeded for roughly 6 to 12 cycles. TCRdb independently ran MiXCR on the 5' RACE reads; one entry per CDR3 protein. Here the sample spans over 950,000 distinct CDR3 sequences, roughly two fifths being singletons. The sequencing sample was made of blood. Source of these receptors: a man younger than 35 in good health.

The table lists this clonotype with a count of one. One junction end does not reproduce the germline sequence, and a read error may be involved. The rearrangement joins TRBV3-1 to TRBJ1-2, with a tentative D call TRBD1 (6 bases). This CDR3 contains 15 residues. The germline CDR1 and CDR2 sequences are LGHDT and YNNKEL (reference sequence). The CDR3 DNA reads TGTGCCAGCAGCCATACCCTAGACAGGAACTATGGCTACATCTTC. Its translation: CASSHTLDRNYGYIF.

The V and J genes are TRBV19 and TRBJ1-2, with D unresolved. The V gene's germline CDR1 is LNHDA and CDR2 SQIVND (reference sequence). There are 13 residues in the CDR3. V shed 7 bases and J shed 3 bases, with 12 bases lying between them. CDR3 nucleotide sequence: TGTGCCAGTACCGAACTGGGCTACTATGGCTACACCTTC. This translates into CASTELGYYGYTF. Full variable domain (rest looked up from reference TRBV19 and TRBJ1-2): DGGITQSPKYLFRKEGQNVTLSCEQNLNHDAMYWYRQDPGQGLRLIYYSQIVNDFQKGDIAEGYSVSREKKESFPLTVTSAQKNPTAFYLCASTELGYYGYTFGSGTRLTVV.

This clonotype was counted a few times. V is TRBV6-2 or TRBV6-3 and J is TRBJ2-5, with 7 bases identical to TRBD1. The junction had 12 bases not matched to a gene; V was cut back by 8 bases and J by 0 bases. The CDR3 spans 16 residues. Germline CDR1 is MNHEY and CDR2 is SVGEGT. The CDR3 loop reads CASAPGTATNQETQYF. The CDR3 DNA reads TGTGCCAGCGCCCCCGGGACAGCCACCAACCAAGAGACCCAGTACTTC.

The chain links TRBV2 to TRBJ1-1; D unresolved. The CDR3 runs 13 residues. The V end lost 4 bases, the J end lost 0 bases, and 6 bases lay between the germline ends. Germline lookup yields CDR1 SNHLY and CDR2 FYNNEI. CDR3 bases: TGTGCCAGCAGTGCAGAAGTGAACACTGAAGCTTTCTTT. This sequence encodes CASSAEVNTEAFF. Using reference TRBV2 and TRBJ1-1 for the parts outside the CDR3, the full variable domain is EPEVTQTPSHQVTQMGQEVILRCVPISNHLYFYWYRQILGQKVEFLVSFYNNEISEKSEIFDDQFSVERPDGSNFTLKIRSTKLEDSAMYFCASSAEVNTEAFFGQGTRLTVV.

The CDR3 sequence is CASRPRDPATEAFF. The DNA of the CDR3 is TGCGCCAGCAGGCCCCGGGACCCGGCCACTGAAGCTTTCTTT. The chain combines TRBV5-1 with TRBJ1-1; D is possibly TRBD1 (5 bases). V was cut by 5 bases and J by 4 bases, with 15 bases left in between. CDR1 is SGHRS, CDR2 YFSETQ, per germline. This CDR3 contains 14 residues.

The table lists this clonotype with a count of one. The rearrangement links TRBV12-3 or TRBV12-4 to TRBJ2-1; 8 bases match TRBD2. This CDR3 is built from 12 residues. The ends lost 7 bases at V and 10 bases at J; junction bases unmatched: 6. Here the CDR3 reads CASTGGAWEQFF. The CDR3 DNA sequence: TGTGCCAGCACCGGGGGGGCCTGGGAGCAGTTCTTC.

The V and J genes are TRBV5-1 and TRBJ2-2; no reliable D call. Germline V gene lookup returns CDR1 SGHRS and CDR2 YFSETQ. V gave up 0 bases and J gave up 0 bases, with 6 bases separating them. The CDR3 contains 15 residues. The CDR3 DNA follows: TGCGCCAGCAGCTTGGGTATCGCGAACACCGGGGAGCTGTTTTTT. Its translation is CASSLGIANTGELFF.

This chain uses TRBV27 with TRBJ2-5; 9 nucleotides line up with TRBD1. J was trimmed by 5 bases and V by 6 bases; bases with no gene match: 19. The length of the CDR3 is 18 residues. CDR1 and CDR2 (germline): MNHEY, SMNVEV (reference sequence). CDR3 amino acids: CASSPLAGQGWVSETQYF. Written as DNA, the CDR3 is TGTGCCAGCAGCCCCTTAGCCGGACAGGGGTGGGTTTCGGAGACCCAGTACTTC.

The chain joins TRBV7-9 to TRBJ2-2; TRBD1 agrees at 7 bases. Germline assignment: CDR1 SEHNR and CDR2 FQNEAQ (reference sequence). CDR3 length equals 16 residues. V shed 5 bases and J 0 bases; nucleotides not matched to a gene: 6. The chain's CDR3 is CASSRSTGSNTGELFF. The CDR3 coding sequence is TGTGCCAGCAGCCGCTCGACAGGGTCGAACACCGGGGAGCTGTTTTTT.

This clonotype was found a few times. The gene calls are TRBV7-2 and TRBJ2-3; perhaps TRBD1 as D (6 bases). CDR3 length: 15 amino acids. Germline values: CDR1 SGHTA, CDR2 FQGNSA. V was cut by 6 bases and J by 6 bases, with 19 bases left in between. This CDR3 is CASSQGDLRGDTQYF. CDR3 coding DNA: TGTGCCAGCAGTCAAGGGGACCTAAGGGGGGATACGCAGTATTTT.

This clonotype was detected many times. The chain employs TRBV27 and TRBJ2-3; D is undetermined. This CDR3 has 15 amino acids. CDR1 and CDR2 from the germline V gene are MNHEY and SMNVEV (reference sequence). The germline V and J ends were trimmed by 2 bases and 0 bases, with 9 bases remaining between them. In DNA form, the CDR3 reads TGTGCCAGCAGTTTACTCCATCCTAGCACAGATACGCAGTATTTT. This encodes CASSLLHPSTDTQYF.

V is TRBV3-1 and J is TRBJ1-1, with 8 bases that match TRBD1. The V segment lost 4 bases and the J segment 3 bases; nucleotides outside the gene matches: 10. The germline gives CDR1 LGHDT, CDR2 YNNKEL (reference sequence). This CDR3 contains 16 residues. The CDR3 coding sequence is TGTGCCAGCAGCCTCCGGACAGGGCCAAGGGACACTGAAGCTTTCTTT. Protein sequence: CASSLRTGPRDTEAFF.